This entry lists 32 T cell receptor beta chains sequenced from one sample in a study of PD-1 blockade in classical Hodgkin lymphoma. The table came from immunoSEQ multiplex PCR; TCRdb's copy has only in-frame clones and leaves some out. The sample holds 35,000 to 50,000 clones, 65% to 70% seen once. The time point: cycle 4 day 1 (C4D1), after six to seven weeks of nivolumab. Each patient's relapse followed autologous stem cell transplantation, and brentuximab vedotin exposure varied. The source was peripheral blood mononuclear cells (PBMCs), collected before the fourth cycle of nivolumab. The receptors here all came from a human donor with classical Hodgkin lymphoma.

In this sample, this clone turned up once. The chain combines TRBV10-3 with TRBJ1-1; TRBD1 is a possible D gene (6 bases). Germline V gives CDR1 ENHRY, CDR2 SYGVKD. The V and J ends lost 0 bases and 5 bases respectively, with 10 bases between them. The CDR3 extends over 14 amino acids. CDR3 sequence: CAISESRQGTEAFF. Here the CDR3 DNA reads TGTGCCATCAGTGAGTCGAGGCAGGGGACTGAAGCTTTCTTT.

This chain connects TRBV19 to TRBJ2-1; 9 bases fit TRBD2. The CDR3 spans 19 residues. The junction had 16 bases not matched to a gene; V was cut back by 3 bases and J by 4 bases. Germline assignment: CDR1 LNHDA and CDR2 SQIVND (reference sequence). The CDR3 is CASSMIMATGTSLYNEQFF. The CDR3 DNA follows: TGTGCCAGTAGTATGATAATGGCGACCGGGACTAGCCTTTACAATGAGCAGTTCTTC.

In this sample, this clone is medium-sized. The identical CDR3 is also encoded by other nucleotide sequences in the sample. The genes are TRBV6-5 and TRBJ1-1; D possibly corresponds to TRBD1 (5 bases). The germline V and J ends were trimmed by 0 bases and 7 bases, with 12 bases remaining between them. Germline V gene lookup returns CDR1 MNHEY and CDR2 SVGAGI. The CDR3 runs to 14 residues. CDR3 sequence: CASSYSGRGYEAFF. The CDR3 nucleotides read TGTGCCAGCAGTTACTCAGGAAGGGGTTATGAAGCTTTCTTT.

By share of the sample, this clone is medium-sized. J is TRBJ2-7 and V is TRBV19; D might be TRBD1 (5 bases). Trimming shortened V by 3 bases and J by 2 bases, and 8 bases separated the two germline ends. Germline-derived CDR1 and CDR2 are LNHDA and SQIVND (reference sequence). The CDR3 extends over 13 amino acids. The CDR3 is CASSIDRTYEQYF. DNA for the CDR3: TGTGCCAGTAGTATTGACAGAACCTACGAGCAGTACTTC.

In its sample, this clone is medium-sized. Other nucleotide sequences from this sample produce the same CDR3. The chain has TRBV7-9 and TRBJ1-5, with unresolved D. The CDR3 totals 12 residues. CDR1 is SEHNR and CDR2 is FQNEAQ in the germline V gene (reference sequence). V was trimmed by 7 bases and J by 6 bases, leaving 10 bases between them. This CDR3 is CASTDGGQPQHF. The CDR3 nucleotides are TGTGCCAGCACGGATGGTGGTCAGCCCCAGCATTTT.

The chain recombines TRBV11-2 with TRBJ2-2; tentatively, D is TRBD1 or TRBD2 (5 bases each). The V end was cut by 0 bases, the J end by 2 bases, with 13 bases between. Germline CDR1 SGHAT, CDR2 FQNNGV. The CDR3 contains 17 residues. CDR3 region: CASSLELRGSNTGELFF. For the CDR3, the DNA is TGTGCCAGCAGCTTAGAGCTGAGGGGCTCAAACACCGGGGAGCTGTTTTTT.

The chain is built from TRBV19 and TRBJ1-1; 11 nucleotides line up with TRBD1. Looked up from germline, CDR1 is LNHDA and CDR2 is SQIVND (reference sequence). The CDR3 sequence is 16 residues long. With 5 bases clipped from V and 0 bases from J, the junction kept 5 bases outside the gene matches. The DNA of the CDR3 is TGTGCCAGTAGTGAGGACAGGGGGCATATGAACACTGAAGCTTTCTTT. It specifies CASSEDRGHMNTEAFF. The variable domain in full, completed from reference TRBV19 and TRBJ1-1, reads DGGITQSPKYLFRKEGQNVTLSCEQNLNHDAMYWYRQDPGQGLRLIYYSQIVNDFQKGDIAEGYSVSREKKESFPLTVTSAQKNPTAFYLCASSEDRGHMNTEAFFGQGTRLTVV.

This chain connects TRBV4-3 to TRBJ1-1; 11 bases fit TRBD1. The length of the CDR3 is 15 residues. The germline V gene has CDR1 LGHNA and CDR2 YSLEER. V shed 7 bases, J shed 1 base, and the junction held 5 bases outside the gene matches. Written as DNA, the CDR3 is TGCGCCAGCACCGGACAGGGGGCGACGAACACTGAAGCTTTCTTT. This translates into CASTGQGATNTEAFF.

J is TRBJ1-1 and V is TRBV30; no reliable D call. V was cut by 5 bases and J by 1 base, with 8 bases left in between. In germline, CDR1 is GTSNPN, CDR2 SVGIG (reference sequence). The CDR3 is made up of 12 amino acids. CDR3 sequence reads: CAWGEGNTEAFF. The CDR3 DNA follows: TGTGCCTGGGGGGAGGGGAACACTGAAGCTTTCTTT.

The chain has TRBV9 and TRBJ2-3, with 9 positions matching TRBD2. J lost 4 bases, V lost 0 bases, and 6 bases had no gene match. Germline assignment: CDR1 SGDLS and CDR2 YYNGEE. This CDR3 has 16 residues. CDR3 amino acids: CASSVVVGLAPDTQYF. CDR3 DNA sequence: TGTGCCAGCAGCGTAGTGGTCGGACTAGCGCCAGATACGCAGTATTTT.

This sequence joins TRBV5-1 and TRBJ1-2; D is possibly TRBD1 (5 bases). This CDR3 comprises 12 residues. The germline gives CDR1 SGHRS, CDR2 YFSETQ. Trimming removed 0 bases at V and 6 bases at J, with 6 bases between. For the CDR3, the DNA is TGCGCCAGCAGCTTGGTAGGGGATGGCTACACCTTC. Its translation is CASSLVGDGYTF.

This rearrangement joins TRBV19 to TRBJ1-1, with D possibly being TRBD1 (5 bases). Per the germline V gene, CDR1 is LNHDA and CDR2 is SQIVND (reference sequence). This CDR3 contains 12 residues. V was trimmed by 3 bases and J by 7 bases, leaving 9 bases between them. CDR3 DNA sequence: TGTGCCAGTAGTATCGCCCAGGGTGAAGCTTTCTTT. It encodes CASSIAQGEAFF.

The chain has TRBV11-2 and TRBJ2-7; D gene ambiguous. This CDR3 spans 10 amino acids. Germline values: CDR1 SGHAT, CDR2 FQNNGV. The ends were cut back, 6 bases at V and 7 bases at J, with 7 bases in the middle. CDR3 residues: CASSLGEQYF. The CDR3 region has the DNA TGTGCCAGCAGTCTAGGGGAGCAGTACTTC.

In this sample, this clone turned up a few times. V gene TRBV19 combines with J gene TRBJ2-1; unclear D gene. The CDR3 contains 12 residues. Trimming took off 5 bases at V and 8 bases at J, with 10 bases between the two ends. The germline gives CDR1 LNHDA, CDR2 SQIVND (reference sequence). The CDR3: CASSVIPYEQFF. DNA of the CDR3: TGTGCCAGTAGTGTCATCCCGTATGAGCAGTTCTTC.

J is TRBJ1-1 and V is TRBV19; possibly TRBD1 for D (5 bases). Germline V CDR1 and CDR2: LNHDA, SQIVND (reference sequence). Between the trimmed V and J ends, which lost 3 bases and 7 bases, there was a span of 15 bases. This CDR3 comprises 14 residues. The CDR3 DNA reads TGTGCCAGTAGTATCGGTTCAGGGATGGTTGAAGCTTTCTTT. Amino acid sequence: CASSIGSGMVEAFF.

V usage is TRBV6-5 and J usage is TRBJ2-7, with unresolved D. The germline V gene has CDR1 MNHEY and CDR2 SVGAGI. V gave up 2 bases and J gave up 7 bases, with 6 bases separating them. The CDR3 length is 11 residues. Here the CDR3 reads CASSYLREQYF. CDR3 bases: TGTGCCAGCAGTTACCTTAGGGAGCAGTACTTC.

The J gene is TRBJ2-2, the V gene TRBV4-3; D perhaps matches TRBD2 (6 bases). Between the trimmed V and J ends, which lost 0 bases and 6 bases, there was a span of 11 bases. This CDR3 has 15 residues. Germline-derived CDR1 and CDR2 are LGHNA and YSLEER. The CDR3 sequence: CASSQDAGLSGELFF. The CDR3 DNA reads TGCGCCAGCAGCCAAGATGCGGGGTTGTCCGGGGAGCTGTTTTTT.

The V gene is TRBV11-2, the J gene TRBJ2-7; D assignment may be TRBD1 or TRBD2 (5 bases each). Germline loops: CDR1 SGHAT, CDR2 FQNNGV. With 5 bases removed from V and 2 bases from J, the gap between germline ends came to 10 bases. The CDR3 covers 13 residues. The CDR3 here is CASSIGGTYEQYF. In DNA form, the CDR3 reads TGTGCCAGCAGCATTGGGGGTACCTACGAGCAGTACTTC.

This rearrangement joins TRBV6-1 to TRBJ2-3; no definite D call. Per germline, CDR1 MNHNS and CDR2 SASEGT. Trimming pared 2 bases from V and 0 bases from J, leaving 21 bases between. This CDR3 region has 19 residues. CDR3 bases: TGTGCCAGCAGTGAATTAAACTCTGGGTCGACTCGTAGCACAGATACGCAGTATTTT. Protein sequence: CASSELNSGSTRSTDTQYF.

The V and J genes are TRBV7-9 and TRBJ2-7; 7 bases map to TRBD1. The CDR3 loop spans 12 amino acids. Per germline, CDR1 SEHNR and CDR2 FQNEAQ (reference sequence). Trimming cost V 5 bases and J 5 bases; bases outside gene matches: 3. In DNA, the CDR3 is TGTGCCAGCAGCCCAGACAGGGACGAGCAGTACTTC. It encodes CASSPDRDEQYF. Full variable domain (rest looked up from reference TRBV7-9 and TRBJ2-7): DTGVSQNPRHKITKRGQNVTFRCDPISEHNRLYWYRQTLGQGPEFLTYFQNEAQLEKSRLLSDRFSAERPKGSFSTLEIQRTEQGDSAMYLCASSPDRDEQYFGPGTRLTVT.

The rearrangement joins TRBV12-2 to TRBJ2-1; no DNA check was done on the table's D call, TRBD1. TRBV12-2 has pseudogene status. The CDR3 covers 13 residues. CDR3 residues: CASRRDRVGEQFF. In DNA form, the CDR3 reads TGTGCAAGTCGCCGGGACAGGGTGGGTGAGCAGTTCTTC.

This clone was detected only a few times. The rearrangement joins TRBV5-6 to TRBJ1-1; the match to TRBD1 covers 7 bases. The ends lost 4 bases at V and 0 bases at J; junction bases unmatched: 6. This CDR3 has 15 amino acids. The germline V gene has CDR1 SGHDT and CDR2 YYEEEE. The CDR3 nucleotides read TGTGCCAGCAGCGGGGGACAGAGGATGAACACTGAAGCTTTCTTT. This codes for CASSGGQRMNTEAFF.

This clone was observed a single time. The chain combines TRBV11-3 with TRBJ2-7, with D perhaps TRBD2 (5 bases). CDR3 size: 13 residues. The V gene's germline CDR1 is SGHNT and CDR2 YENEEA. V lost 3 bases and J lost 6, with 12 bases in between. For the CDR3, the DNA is TGTGCCAGCAGCTTGGACTCCCTCGGCGAGCAGTACTTC. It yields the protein CASSLDSLGEQYF.

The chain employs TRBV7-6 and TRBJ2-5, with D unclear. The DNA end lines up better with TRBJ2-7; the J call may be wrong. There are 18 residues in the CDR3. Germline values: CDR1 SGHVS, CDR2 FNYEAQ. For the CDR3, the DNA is TGTGCCAGCAGCTTAGGAACGGACGGGTCACCCATCAACTACGAGCAGTACTTC. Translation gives CASSLGTDGSPINYEQYF.

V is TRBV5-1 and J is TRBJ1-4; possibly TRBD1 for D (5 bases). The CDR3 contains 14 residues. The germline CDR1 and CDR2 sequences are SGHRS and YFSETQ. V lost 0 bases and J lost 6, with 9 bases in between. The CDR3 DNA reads TGCGCCAGCAGCTTGGGGGGCAGGGATGAAAAACTGTTTTTT. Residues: CASSLGGRDEKLFF.

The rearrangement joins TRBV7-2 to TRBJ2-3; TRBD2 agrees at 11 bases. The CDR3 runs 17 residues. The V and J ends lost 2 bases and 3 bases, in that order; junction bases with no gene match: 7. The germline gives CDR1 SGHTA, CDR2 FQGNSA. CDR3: CASSLSGSGGATDTQYF. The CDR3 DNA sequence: TGTGCCAGCAGCTTAAGTGGTAGCGGGGGGGCAACAGATACGCAGTATTTT. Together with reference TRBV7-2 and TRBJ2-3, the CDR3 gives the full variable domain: GAGVSQSPSNKVTEKGKDVELRCDPISGHTALYWYRQSLGQGLEFLIYFQGNSAPDKSGLPSDRFSAERTGGSVSTLTIQRTQQEDSAVYLCASSLSGSGGATDTQYFGPGTRLTVL.

This CDR3 reads CASTGDAIGYTF. The CDR3 nucleotides read TGTGCCAGCACTGGGGACGCGATTGGCTACACCTTC. The chain employs TRBV2 and TRBJ1-2, with D perhaps TRBD1 (5 bases). CDR3 length equals 12 residues. The V gene lost 7 bases and the J gene lost 7 bases, with 13 bases spanning the gap. CDR1 is SNHLY, CDR2 FYNNEI, per germline.

CDR3 region: CASSKTGGWEQYF. CDR3 bases: TGTGCCAGCAGTAAGACAGGGGGCTGGGAGCAGTACTTC. The V call is TRBV6-6, the J call TRBJ2-7, with 10 bases aligning to TRBD1. The trim removed 5 bases at V and 7 bases at J, leaving 5 bases unmatched. Germline V gene sequence: CDR1 MNHNY, CDR2 SVGAGI (reference sequence). CDR3 length equals 13 residues.

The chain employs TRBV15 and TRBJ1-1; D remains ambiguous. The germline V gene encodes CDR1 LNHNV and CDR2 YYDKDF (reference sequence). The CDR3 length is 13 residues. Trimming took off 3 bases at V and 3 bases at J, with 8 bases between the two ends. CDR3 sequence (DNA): TGTGCCACCAGCAGTTCCCAAGACACTGAAGCTTTCTTT. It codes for CATSSSQDTEAFF.

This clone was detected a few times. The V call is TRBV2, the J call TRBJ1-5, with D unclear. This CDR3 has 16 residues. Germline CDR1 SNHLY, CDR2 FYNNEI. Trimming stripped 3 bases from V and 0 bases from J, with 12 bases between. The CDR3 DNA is TGTGCCAGCAGTGACCCAGCAGACCTTAGCAATCAGCCCCAGCATTTT. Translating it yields CASSDPADLSNQPQHF.

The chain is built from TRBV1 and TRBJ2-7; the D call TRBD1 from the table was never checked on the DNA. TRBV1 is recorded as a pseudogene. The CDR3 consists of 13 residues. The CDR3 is CTSRQGAINEQYF. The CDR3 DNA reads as TGCACCAGCAGACAGGGGGCGATAAACGAGCAGTACTTC.

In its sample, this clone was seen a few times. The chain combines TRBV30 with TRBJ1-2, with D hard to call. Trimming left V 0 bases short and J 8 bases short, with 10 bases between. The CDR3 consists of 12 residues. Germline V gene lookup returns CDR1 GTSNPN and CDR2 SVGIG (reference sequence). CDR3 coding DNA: TGTGCCTGGAGTGTCAATACGGGGGGCTACACCTTC. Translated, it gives CAWSVNTGGYTF.